A single sample gave rise to the 13 T cell receptor beta chains below, sequenced in a study of blood T cell repertoires in COVID-19. Repertoires were generated with immunoSEQ multiplex PCR, while TCRdb's copy carries only in-frame clones and drops some. This table holds some 140,000 clones, 70% to 85% found once. Sequencing was carried out using peripheral blood. All receptors come from a woman older than 75 with acute or convalescent COVID-19.

This chain uses TRBV7-9 with TRBJ1-1, with TRBD1 identical over 9 bases. After removal of 5 bases from V and 5 bases from J, the junction contained 6 bases not matched to a gene. Germline V gene data show CDR1 as SEHNR and CDR2 as FQNEAQ (reference sequence). This CDR3 comprises 14 residues. In nucleotides, the CDR3 is TGTGCCAGCAGCCCGGGGGACAGGGAAACTGAAGCTTTCTTT. Protein product: CASSPGDRETEAFF.

The chain uses TRBV7-7 and TRBJ1-1, with D possibly matching TRBD1 (6 bases). Looked up from germline, CDR1 is SSHAT and CDR2 is FNYEAQ (reference sequence). V was trimmed by 3 bases and J by 1 base, leaving 21 bases between them. This CDR3 is built from 18 residues. The CDR3 sequence: CASSLDPRGAGGNTEAFF. The CDR3 DNA reads as TGTGCCAGCAGCTTGGACCCCCGGGGGGCGGGTGGGAACACTGAAGCTTTCTTT. The full variable domain, rest sourced from reference TRBV7-7 and TRBJ1-1, is GAGVSQSPRYKVTKRGQDVTLRCDPISSHATLYWYQQALGQGPEFLTYFNYEAQPDKSGLPSDRFSAERPEGSISTLTIQRTEQRDSAMYRCASSLDPRGAGGNTEAFFGQGTRLTVV.

This clone appeared a few times. The V gene is TRBV5-1, the J gene TRBJ1-2; 8 positions agree with TRBD1. With V trimmed by 0 bases and J by 8 bases, 6 bases remained unmatched. Germline CDR1 is SGHRS and CDR2 is YFSETQ. This CDR3 comprises 14 residues. The CDR3 loop reads CASSLAGGLRGYTF. The CDR3, as DNA: TGCGCCAGCAGCTTGGCAGGGGGCTTGCGGGGCTACACCTTC.

The chain links TRBV19 to TRBJ1-1, with D uncertain. V lost 3 bases to trimming and J lost 0 bases, with 14 bases between them. The CDR3 spans 16 residues. CDR1 and CDR2 from the germline V gene are LNHDA and SQIVND (reference sequence). In DNA form, the CDR3 reads TGTGCCAGTAGTATTTTTCAGCCGGGGATGAACACTGAAGCTTTCTTT. As protein: CASSIFQPGMNTEAFF.

The chain links TRBV2 to TRBJ1-5; a possible D gene is TRBD1 (6 bases). Germline CDR1 SNHLY, CDR2 FYNNEI. CDR3 length: 15 residues. V gave up 7 bases and J gave up 6 bases, with 19 bases separating them. CDR3 coding DNA: TGTGCCAGCATGGGAAGGGGGGGCCGCGGTCAGCCCCAGCATTTT. This translates into CASMGRGGRGQPQHF.

The chain joins TRBV4-2 to TRBJ2-7; D is perhaps TRBD1 (6 bases). CDR1 is LGHNA and CDR2 is YNFKEQ in the germline V gene. Trimming pared 3 bases from V and 0 bases from J, leaving 18 bases between. The CDR3 extends over 17 amino acids. DNA of the CDR3: TGTGCCAGCAGCCATCCCGGACAGCCCGGAGGCTCCTACGAGCAGTACTTC. The encoded protein is CASSHPGQPGGSYEQYF.

This clone was seen a few times. V gene TRBV7-9 combines with J gene TRBJ1-6; D is unclear. With 2 bases removed from V and 10 bases from J, the gap between germline ends came to 12 bases. The CDR3 extends over 14 amino acids. CDR1 is SEHNR and CDR2 is FQNEAQ in the germline V gene (reference sequence). Here the CDR3 reads CASSLLGGGSPLHF. The CDR3 DNA follows: TGTGCCAGCAGCTTATTAGGTGGAGGATCACCCCTCCACTTT.

This rearrangement joins TRBV5-6 to TRBJ2-6; D may be TRBD2 (5 bases). Per the germline V gene, CDR1 is SGHDT and CDR2 is YYEEEE. The V end lost 0 bases, the J end lost 0 bases, and 7 bases lay between the germline ends. This CDR3 is built from 16 residues. Written as DNA, the CDR3 is TGTGCCAGCAGCTTGGGCGGGCTCTCTGGGGCCAACGTCCTGACTTTC. This sequence encodes CASSLGGLSGANVLTF. Filled out from reference TRBV5-6 and TRBJ2-6, the complete variable domain reads DAGVTQSPTHLIKTRGQQVTLRCSPKSGHDTVSWYQQALGQGPQFIFQYYEEEERQRGNFPDRFSGHQFPNYSSELNVNALLLGDSALYLCASSLGGLSGANVLTFGAGSRLTVL.

This rearrangement joins TRBV7-3 to TRBJ1-1; 7 bases fit TRBD1. Germline trimming cut 5 bases from V and 0 bases from J; bases unmatched to any gene: 6. The CDR3 spans 15 residues. Germline CDR1 reads SGHTA; CDR2 reads FQGTGA. DNA of the CDR3: TGTGCCAGCAGCCTTGGGACAGCCATGAACACTGAAGCTTTCTTT. Amino acids: CASSLGTAMNTEAFF. The full variable domain, with the rest looked up from reference TRBV7-3 and TRBJ1-1, is GAGVSQTPSNKVTEKGKYVELRCDPISGHTALYWYRQSLGQGPEFLIYFQGTGAADDSGLPNDRFFAVRPEGSVSTLKIQRTERGDSAVYLCASSLGTAMNTEAFFGQGTRLTVV.

The chain has TRBV19 and TRBJ2-7, with no clear D. The germline CDR1 and CDR2 sequences are LNHDA and SQIVND (reference sequence). The CDR3 is 14 residues long. V was shortened by 3 bases and J by 3 bases, with 12 bases between the two germline ends. CDR3 in DNA: TGTGCCAGTAGTATCGGTTCCACCGTCTACGAGCAGTACTTC. Protein sequence: CASSIGSTVYEQYF.

V is TRBV4-2 and J is TRBJ2-7; tentatively, D is TRBD1 (6 bases). The V gene lost 4 bases and the J gene lost 2 bases, with 18 bases spanning the gap. This CDR3 region has 16 residues. The germline gives CDR1 LGHNA, CDR2 YNFKEQ. CDR3 DNA: TGTGCCAGCAGCCCATCGTCAGGGGAAGGGGCCTACGAGCAGTACTTC. Translating it yields CASSPSSGEGAYEQYF.

The genes are TRBV3-1 (or the pseudogene TRBV3-2) and TRBJ2-7, with TRBD2 matching 8 bases. The germline gives CDR1 LGHDT, CDR2 YNNKEL (reference sequence). The CDR3 totals 13 residues. The trim removed 9 bases at V and 7 bases at J, leaving 11 bases unmatched. The CDR3 DNA is TGTGCCAGTAGGACTAGCAATTCGGGGGAGCAGTACTTC. Protein product: CASRTSNSGEQYF.

The chain combines TRBV7-2 with TRBJ2-3, with TRBD2 identical over 12 bases. Germline V gene lookup returns CDR1 SGHTA and CDR2 FQGNSA. The CDR3 runs 18 residues. With V trimmed by 2 bases and J by 1 base, 7 bases remained unmatched. The CDR3 here is CASSLLAGGRVRTDTQYF. The CDR3 DNA is TGTGCCAGCAGCTTACTAGCGGGGGGGCGGGTTCGCACAGATACGCAGTATTTT.